This T cell receptor beta chain was sequenced in a study of T cell responses to AZD1222 COVID-19 vaccine. Method: immunoSEQ multiplex PCR; TCRdb's copy keeps in-frame clones and lacks some. The sample holds approximately 150,000 clones, roughly nine tenths seen once. Trimming cost V 0 bases and J 5 bases, with 14 bases left between them. The CDR3 has 16 residues. In germline, CDR1 is MGHRA, CDR2 YSYEKL. The source is an adult in good health. The chain carries TRBV4-1 and TRBJ1-5, with unresolved D. Sequenced material: peripheral blood, taken on day 0 of AZD1222 vaccination. In nucleotides, the CDR3 is TGCGCCAGCAGCCAAGATCCCCCCGTAATGTATCAGCCCCAGCATTTT. It encodes CASSQDPPVMYQPQHF.